The clone carrying this TCR beta chain appeared many times. This specimen belongs to a study of kidney transplant recipient with SARS-CoV-2 infection. The CDR3 is 15 amino acids. Germline V lookup: CDR1 SGHTS, CDR2 YDEGEE. V shed 3 bases and J shed 7 bases, with 17 bases lying between them. TCRdb re-derived calls from the reads in MiXCR, one entry per CDR3 protein. The data hold roughly 230,000 distinct CDR3 sequences, with more than 25% observed a single time. The sequenced sample was a blood sample, obtained at baseline and around day 120 from a kidney transplant recipient. The chain recombines TRBV5-8 with TRBJ1-5; unclear D gene. The sequence came from a male patient between 25 and 39 years old who had COVID-19 and was a kidney transplant recipient. Some T cells here may be from the graft donor. The CDR3 reads CASSYLVTSIQPQHF. DNA of the CDR3: TGTGCCAGCAGCTACTTAGTGACTTCAATCCAGCCCCAGCATTTT.